This record looks at one T cell receptor (beta chain) sequence and its context. This sample is drawn from a study of identical twins. Template switching added a universal primer site, and cDNA bore unique molecular identifiers. TCRdb used MiXCR to reprocess the 5' RACE reads, holding one entry per CDR3 protein. The repertoire includes approximately 670,000 distinct CDR3 sequences, roughly 6.2% of them detected once, and around 1.7% sits in the top ten. The CDR3 length is 18 residues. From germline, CDR1 is SGHAT and CDR2 FQNNGV. With 7 bases clipped from V and 8 bases from J, the junction kept 18 bases outside the gene matches. Each donor was a healthy Caucasian.

This clonotype was sampled from a man aged 18-30 years in good health. Material: naive T cells sorted from blood. This rearrangement joins TRBV11-2 to TRBJ2-1; 12 positions agree with TRBD2. The CDR3 sequence is CASTPEVGLAGGWDEQFF. The CDR3 DNA sequence: TGTGCCAGCACGCCAGAGGTGGGCCTAGCGGGAGGGTGGGATGAGCAGTTCTTC.